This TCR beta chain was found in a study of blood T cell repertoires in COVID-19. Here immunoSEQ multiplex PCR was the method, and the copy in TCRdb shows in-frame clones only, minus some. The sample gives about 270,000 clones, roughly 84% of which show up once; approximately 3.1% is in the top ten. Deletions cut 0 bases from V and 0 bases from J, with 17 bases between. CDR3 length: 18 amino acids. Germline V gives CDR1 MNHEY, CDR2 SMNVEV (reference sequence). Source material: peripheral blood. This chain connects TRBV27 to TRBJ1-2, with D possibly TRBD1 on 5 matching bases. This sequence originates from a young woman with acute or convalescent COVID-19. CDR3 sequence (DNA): TGTGCCAGCAGTTTATCTGGGGGGGGTGTGGGAGCTAACTATGGCTACACCTTC. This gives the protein CASSLSGGGVGANYGYTF.